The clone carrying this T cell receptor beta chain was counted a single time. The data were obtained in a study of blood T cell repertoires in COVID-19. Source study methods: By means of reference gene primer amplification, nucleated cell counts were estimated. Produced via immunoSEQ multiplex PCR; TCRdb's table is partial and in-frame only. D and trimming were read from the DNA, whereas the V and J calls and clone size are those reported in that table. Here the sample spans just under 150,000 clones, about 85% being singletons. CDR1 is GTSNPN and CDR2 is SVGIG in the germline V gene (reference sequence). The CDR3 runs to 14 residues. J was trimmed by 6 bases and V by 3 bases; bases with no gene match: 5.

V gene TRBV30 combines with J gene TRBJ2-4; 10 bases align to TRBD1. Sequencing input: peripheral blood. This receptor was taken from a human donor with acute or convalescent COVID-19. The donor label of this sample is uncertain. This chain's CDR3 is CAWRERDRGNIQYF. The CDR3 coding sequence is TGTGCCTGGAGGGAAAGGGACAGGGGAAACATTCAGTACTTC.